A single TCR beta chain is shown here with its context. At one end, the junction sequence differs from germline, possibly due to a read error. Input was roughly 2.2 ug genomic DNA, or all available if less. Primers: 60 V beta forward and 13 J beta reverse. Profiling relied on immunoSEQ multiplex PCR, and the TCRdb table lists in-frame clones only, not all of them. The profile shows around 67,000 clones, approximately 80% of them singletons. This record comes from a study of glioma-infiltrating T cells after dendritic cell vaccination. The CDR3 runs to 13 residues. Per the germline V gene, CDR1 is SNHLY and CDR2 is FYNNEI.

The genes are TRBV2 and TRBJ1-6, with TRBD1 matching 8 bases. The origin of this receptor is a human donor with glioblastoma. This sample comprised blood, obtained before dendritic cell vaccination. The CDR3 is CASITGGNSPIHF. The CDR3 coding sequence is TGTGCCAGTATCACAGGGGGTAATTCACCCATCCACTTT.